This T cell receptor beta chain was captured in a study of spatial heterogeneity in lung cancer. Germline V gives CDR1 MGHDK, CDR2 SYGVNS. CDR3 length: 16 residues. The V gene lost 6 bases and the J gene lost 1 base, with 18 bases spanning the gap. As for time point: sample taken at primary tumor resection. Samples were obtained from 70 or so donors, all untreated early-stage non-small cell lung cancer patients. This clonotype was seen many times. TCRdb reprocessed the 5' RACE reads via MiXCR and lists one record per CDR3 protein. The table has approximately 40,000 distinct CDR3 sequences, 7.5% seen once.

The clonotype was recovered from a male donor with early-stage non-small cell lung cancer. This sample comprised PBMCs, obtained at surgery. The chain couples TRBV25-1 to TRBJ1-1, with a weak D call TRBD1 (6 bases). The CDR3 sequence: CASRVTGYGANTEAFF. The CDR3 DNA reads as TGTGCCAGCAGAGTCACAGGGTATGGGGCGAACACTGAAGCTTTCTTT.